The 15 T cell receptor beta chains below were found in one sample sequenced in a study of CD8 T cells in ankylosing spondylitis. TCRdb reanalysed the 5' RACE reads using MiXCR and keeps one entry per CDR3 protein. Found here are some 39,000 distinct CDR3 sequences, around 10% of them singletons; the top ten hold 20%. The sequenced material came from synovial fluid, either unsorted or a sorted T cell fraction (not recorded which). These receptors originate from a male donor with ankylosing spondylitis.

This clonotype was seen just once. This rearrangement joins TRBV27 to TRBJ1-2, with a tentative D call TRBD1 (5 bases). The length of the CDR3 is 13 residues. The V and J ends lost 2 bases and 6 bases respectively, with 10 bases between them. Germline assignment: CDR1 MNHEY and CDR2 SMNVEV (reference sequence). CDR3: CASSLGQGNGYTF. CDR3 bases: TGTGCCAGCAGTTTAGGGCAGGGTAATGGCTACACCTTC.

This clonotype has only a few counts. The J gene is TRBJ1-2, the V gene TRBV7-2; D is unresolved. This CDR3 contains 14 residues. The V gene lost 4 bases and the J gene lost 4 bases, with 13 bases spanning the gap. CDR1 SGHTA and CDR2 FQGNSA come from the germline V gene. CDR3 coding DNA: TGTGCCAGCAGCTATCTCCCCGAAAGCTATGGCTACACCTTC. As protein: CASSYLPESYGYTF.

This clonotype is medium-sized. The chain has TRBV13 and TRBJ2-7, with 7 bases fitting TRBD1. Germline CDR1 PRHDT, CDR2 FYEKMQ (reference sequence). CDR3 length: 17 amino acids. V trimming: 3 bases; J trimming: 0 bases; junction bases outside the gene matches: 11. The CDR3 loop is CASSFKNDRVFSYEQYF. CDR3 nucleotides: TGTGCCAGCAGCTTTAAGAACGACAGGGTATTCTCCTACGAGCAGTACTTC.

This clonotype was counted ten times or more. The V gene is TRBV12-3 or TRBV12-4, the J gene TRBJ2-7; D tentatively fits TRBD1 or TRBD2 (5 bases each). Between the trimmed V and J ends, which lost 3 bases and 0 bases, there was a span of 12 bases. The CDR3 spans 15 residues. Written as DNA, the CDR3 is TGTGCCAGCAGTTTCTGGGGGTCTCTCTCCTACGAGCAGTACTTC. Residues: CASSFWGSLSYEQYF.

This clonotype was seen ten or more times. This chain connects TRBV20-1 to TRBJ2-3, with no clear D. The V gene's germline CDR1 is DFQATT and CDR2 SNEGSKA (reference sequence). CDR3 length: 11 amino acids. The V gene lost 3 bases and the J gene lost 5 bases, with 6 bases spanning the gap. The CDR3, as DNA: TGCAGTGCTAGCAGTAGAGATACGCAGTATTTT. Translating it yields CSASSRDTQYF.

The table lists this clonotype with many counts. This chain joins TRBV20-1 and TRBJ1-5; 10 bases map to TRBD1. Germline V gene lookup returns CDR1 DFQATT and CDR2 SNEGSKA (reference sequence). The CDR3 extends over 19 amino acids. The ends lost 0 bases at V and 3 bases at J; junction bases unmatched: 14. For the CDR3, the DNA is TGCAGTGCTAGAGATGGGCGACAGGGGGCTTTCGATCCCAATCAGCCCCAGCATTTT. Translated, it gives CSARDGRQGAFDPNQPQHF.

The chain employs TRBV20-1 and TRBJ1-2, with D maybe TRBD1 (5 bases). CDR3 size: 13 residues. Germline-derived CDR1 and CDR2 are DFQATT and SNEGSKA (reference sequence). The germline V and J ends were trimmed by 6 bases and 0 bases, with 11 bases remaining between them. CDR3 coding DNA: TGCAGTGCCACTGGGGGAACTAACTATGGCTACACCTTC. Translation gives CSATGGTNYGYTF.

This clonotype occurred many times. The V call is TRBV14, the J call TRBJ2-7; 8 nucleotides agree with TRBD2. In germline, CDR1 is SGHDN, CDR2 FVKESK. The junction had 5 bases not matched to a gene; V was cut back by 1 base and J by 3 bases. This CDR3 comprises 15 residues. The CDR3 loop reads CASSQGLAKGYEQYF. The CDR3 DNA is TGTGCCAGCAGCCAAGGACTAGCGAAAGGCTACGAGCAGTACTTC.

This clonotype turned up a few times. The chain uses TRBV2 and TRBJ2-7; tentatively, D is TRBD2 (6 bases). The V gene lost 8 bases and the J gene lost 3 bases, with 14 bases spanning the gap. The CDR3 loop spans 13 amino acids. Germline values: CDR1 SNHLY, CDR2 FYNNEI. The CDR3 coding sequence is TGTGCCAGCGGTAACGGGAGTTTCTACGAGCAGTACTTC. Translation gives CASGNGSFYEQYF.

The chain carries TRBV2 and TRBJ2-7; a possible D gene is TRBD1 (5 bases). Germline CDR1 SNHLY, CDR2 FYNNEI. Trimming stripped 9 bases from V and 2 bases from J, with 17 bases between. CDR3 size: 14 residues. As DNA, the CDR3 is TGTGCCAGAGCCGAAGGTGGGGCGGCCTACGAGCAGTACTTC. Protein product: CARAEGGAAYEQYF.

This clonotype was picked up many times. The V gene is TRBV12-3 or TRBV12-4, the J gene TRBJ2-1, with 7 bases that match TRBD2. With V trimmed by 2 bases and J by 7 bases, 8 bases remained unmatched. The CDR3 runs 15 residues. The CDR3 protein is CASSLTSAEGNEQFF. CDR3 nucleotide sequence: TGTGCCAGCAGTTTAACTAGCGCTGAGGGGAATGAGCAGTTCTTC.

This clonotype was picked up a small number of times. The CDR3 here is CSARLLRPQDSVDTIYF. DNA for the CDR3: TGCAGTGCTAGACTGCTCAGACCGCAGGATTCGGTGGACACCATATATTTT. The V gene is TRBV20-1, the J gene TRBJ1-3; D gene ambiguous. Germline lookup yields CDR1 DFQATT and CDR2 SNEGSKA (reference sequence). The ends were cut back, 2 bases at V and 8 bases at J, with 25 bases in the middle. The length of the CDR3 is 17 residues.

This clonotype was picked up a small number of times. The chain recombines TRBV15 with TRBJ2-4; D is tentatively TRBD1 or TRBD2 (5 bases each). The V gene's germline CDR1 is LNHNV and CDR2 YYDKDF (reference sequence). The CDR3 covers 20 residues. The V end lost 5 bases, the J end lost 0 bases, and 26 bases lay between the germline ends. CDR3 loop: CATSAIPGPPSPLAKNIQYF. The DNA for the CDR3 is TGTGCCACCAGCGCAATACCGGGACCGCCTTCCCCGTTAGCCAAAAACATTCAGTACTTC.

This clonotype was seen repeatedly, ten times or more. The chain employs TRBV12-3 or TRBV12-4 and TRBJ1-5; no reliable D call. This CDR3 region has 15 residues. V lost 3 bases to trimming and J lost 7 bases, with 16 bases between them. Here the CDR3 reads CASSLFHRFDQPQHF. The CDR3 nucleotides read TGTGCCAGCAGTTTGTTCCATCGGTTCGACCAGCCCCAGCATTTT.

This clonotype was picked up a small number of times. The rearrangement joins TRBV20-1 to TRBJ2-5, with D unresolved. Trimming removed 0 bases at V and 5 bases at J, with 13 bases between. CDR3 size: 14 residues. Germline-derived CDR1 and CDR2 are DFQATT and SNEGSKA (reference sequence). The CDR3 bases are TGCAGTGCTAGAGAGACGACATATCGGGAGACCCAGTACTTC. Amino acids: CSARETTYRETQYF.